The 24 T cell receptor beta chains below all came from one sample that was sequenced in a study of cytomegalovirus exposure and HLA in healthy donors. Primers: 60 Vbeta forward and 13 Jbeta reverse. Sequencing was performed with immunoSEQ multiplex PCR; in TCRdb, only in-frame clones are kept and a portion is missing. The sample records about 200,000 clones, approximately 86% being singletons. The sequencing sample was made of PBMCs. The origin of the receptors is a woman aged 30 to 39 in good health and CMV-seronegative.

This clone was detected only once. This sequence joins TRBV2 and TRBJ1-1; 8 bases line up with TRBD1. Unmatched junction bases numbered 4, after V lost 5 bases and J lost 5 bases. The CDR3 is 13 amino acids. CDR1 and CDR2 (germline): SNHLY, FYNNEI. This CDR3 is CASSPQGGTEAFF. CDR3 bases: TGTGCCAGCAGTCCACAGGGGGGGACTGAAGCTTTCTTT.

V and J are TRBV19 and TRBJ2-2; the match to TRBD1 covers 8 bases. Germline CDR1 and CDR2: LNHDA and SQIVND (reference sequence). The CDR3 is made up of 17 amino acids. The trim removed 8 bases at V and 7 bases at J, leaving 18 bases unmatched. The DNA for the CDR3 is TGTGCCAGTGGCCGAAGCACGGGCCAGGGGGCTAGCGGGGAGCTGTTTTTT. This encodes CASGRSTGQGASGELFF.

With respect to this clone: Other DNA sequences in the same sample also yield this CDR3. The chain employs TRBV6-1 and TRBJ2-7; 10 bases fit TRBD2. There are 15 residues in the CDR3. Germline V gene data show CDR1 as MNHNS and CDR2 as SASEGT. The V gene end was trimmed by 1 base and the J gene end by 2 bases; junction bases not matched to a gene: 2. CDR3 coding DNA: TGTGCCAGCAGTGAAGGGACTAGCGGTCCCTACGAGCAGTACTTC. Translating it yields CASSEGTSGPYEQYF.

This chain joins TRBV4-1 and TRBJ2-7; D remains ambiguous. Trimming removed 1 base from V and 2 bases from J, with 15 bases in between. The germline V gene has CDR1 MGHRA and CDR2 YSYEKL. This CDR3 region has 16 residues. The DNA for the CDR3 is TGCGCCAGCAGCCAAGGTCGTGAGCATTCACCCTACGAGCAGTACTTC. Protein: CASSQGREHSPYEQYF.

As concerns this clone: The junction departs from the called germline gene at one end, perhaps through a read error. J is TRBJ2-2 and V is TRBV7-7; a weak D match, TRBD2 (5 bases). The CDR3 covers 18 residues. Germline V lookup: CDR1 SSHAT, CDR2 FNYEAQ (reference sequence). The CDR3 bases are TGTGCTAGCAGCTTAGCGCTAGGTAGCCGCTTGAACACCGGGGAGCTGTTTTTT. This translates into CASSLALGSRLNTGELFF.

The chain carries TRBV9 and TRBJ1-1, with unresolved D. Trimming stripped 0 bases from V and 3 bases from J, with 6 bases between. This CDR3 spans 13 amino acids. CDR1 and CDR2 (germline): SGDLS, YYNGEE. For the CDR3, the DNA is TGTGCCAGCAGCGTAGTCCTAGACACTGAAGCTTTCTTT. Residues: CASSVVLDTEAFF.

The chain couples TRBV27 to TRBJ2-2; 7 nucleotides align to TRBD1. CDR3 length: 14 amino acids. Germline lookup yields CDR1 MNHEY and CDR2 SMNVEV (reference sequence). The V and J ends lost 6 bases and 3 bases, in that order; junction bases with no gene match: 4. For the CDR3, the DNA is TGTGCCAGCAGCACAACAGGGGACACCGGGGAGCTGTTTTTT. This gives the protein CASSTTGDTGELFF.

This clone was observed a single time. The chain uses TRBV27 and TRBJ2-1; 8 positions match TRBD2. The CDR3 totals 17 residues. Trimming cost V 5 bases and J 0 bases; bases outside gene matches: 9. CDR1 is MNHEY and CDR2 is SMNVEV in the germline V gene (reference sequence). CDR3 sequence reads: CASSGLGGRSSYNEQFF. CDR3 nucleotide sequence: TGTGCCAGCAGTGGACTAGGCGGGAGGAGCTCCTACAATGAGCAGTTCTTC.

CDR3 nucleotide sequence: TGTGCCAGCAGCTTGGGATCCAGGTTACAGGATACGCAGTATTTT. Encoded protein: CASSLGSRLQDTQYF. V and J are TRBV5-4 and TRBJ2-3; D not certain. Trimming cost V 0 bases and J 6 bases, with 14 bases left between them. This CDR3 is built from 15 residues. Per germline, CDR1 SGHNT and CDR2 YYREEE (reference sequence).

The chain combines TRBV7-2 with TRBJ2-1; TRBD2 aligns across 12 bases. The length of the CDR3 is 13 residues. The junction had 5 bases not matched to a gene; V was cut back by 5 bases and J by 12 bases. The germline V gene has CDR1 SGHTA and CDR2 FQGNSA. In DNA form, the CDR3 reads TGTGCCAGCAGCCCGGGACTAGCGGGTGCGCAGTTCTTC. Residues: CASSPGLAGAQFF.

This clone was counted only a few times. The chain joins TRBV5-6 to TRBJ2-7; tentatively, D is TRBD1 (6 bases). Germline lookup yields CDR1 SGHDT and CDR2 YYEEEE. V lost 3 bases, J lost 0 bases, and 13 bases lay in between. There are 15 residues in the CDR3. The CDR3: CASSSLTGNSYEQYF. The CDR3 coding sequence is TGTGCCAGCAGCTCTTTAACAGGGAACTCCTACGAGCAGTACTTC. Looking up the rest from reference TRBV5-6 and TRBJ2-7 gives the full variable domain: DAGVTQSPTHLIKTRGQQVTLRCSPKSGHDTVSWYQQALGQGPQFIFQYYEEEERQRGNFPDRFSGHQFPNYSSELNVNALLLGDSALYLCASSSLTGNSYEQYFGPGTRLTVT.

This rearrangement joins TRBV5-1 to TRBJ2-5; 8 bases are shared with TRBD1. V lost 4 bases and J lost 1; bases outside the gene matches: 9. The germline V gene has CDR1 SGHRS and CDR2 YFSETQ. The CDR3 is 16 residues long. As DNA, the CDR3 is TGCGCCAGCAGCACTTTTAGCGGACAGGGCCAAGAGACCCAGTACTTC. Amino acids: CASSTFSGQGQETQYF.

This chain connects TRBV7-2 to TRBJ1-1; no definite D call. Looked up from germline, CDR1 is SGHTA and CDR2 is FQGNSA. The CDR3 is 12 amino acids. Trimming took 3 bases from V and 6 from J, leaving 8 bases between them. The CDR3 loop is CASSFPVAEAFF. Here the CDR3 DNA reads TGTGCCAGCAGCTTCCCTGTCGCTGAAGCTTTCTTT.

The chain is built from TRBV7-9 and TRBJ2-7, with 11 bases that match TRBD2. V lost 5 bases, J lost 2 bases, and 2 bases stayed unmatched. This CDR3 has 14 amino acids. In germline, CDR1 is SEHNR, CDR2 FQNEAQ (reference sequence). The CDR3 nucleotides are TGTGCCAGCAGCCCGACTAGCGGGACCTACGAGCAGTACTTC. Translating gives CASSPTSGTYEQYF.

The chain links TRBV7-9 to TRBJ2-7; TRBD1 matches 9 bases. V was clipped by 5 bases and J by 5 bases; unmatched bases: 4. The length of the CDR3 is 13 residues. From germline, CDR1 is SEHNR and CDR2 FQNEAQ (reference sequence). CDR3 sequence (DNA): TGTGCCAGCAGCCGGTGGACAGGGGACGAGCAGTACTTC. Translation gives CASSRWTGDEQYF.

The chain couples TRBV11-2 to TRBJ2-7; 8 bases fit TRBD2. Per germline, CDR1 SGHAT and CDR2 FQNNGV. Trimming took 1 base from V and 3 from J; bases not matched to a gene: 2. This CDR3 comprises 14 residues. CDR3 loop: CASSLAGGSYEQYF. The CDR3 nucleotides read TGTGCCAGCAGCTTAGCGGGGGGGAGCTACGAGCAGTACTTC.

The chain links TRBV19 to TRBJ1-1; D is uncertain. Trimming left V 3 bases short and J 5 bases short, with 16 bases between. CDR1 and CDR2 from the germline V gene are LNHDA and SQIVND (reference sequence). The CDR3 has 15 amino acids. The CDR3 bases are TGTGCCAGTAGTATGATAGGAGCGGGAGCGACTGAAGCTTTCTTT. Translated, it gives CASSMIGAGATEAFF.

This sequence joins TRBV6-5 and TRBJ1-3; D call uncertain. The CDR3 is 15 residues long. V was trimmed by 2 bases and J by 0 bases, leaving 8 bases between them. Per the germline V gene, CDR1 is MNHEY and CDR2 is SVGAGI. The DNA of the CDR3 is TGTGCCAGCAGTTACACCCGGGGCTCTGGAAACACCATATATTTT. Translated, it gives CASSYTRGSGNTIYF.

The chain combines TRBV23-1 with TRBJ2-5; 9 bases are shared with TRBD1. TRBV23-1 is an ORF; its function is uncertain. V shed 0 bases, J shed 6 bases, and the junction held 5 bases outside the gene matches. The CDR3 runs 15 residues. The DNA for the CDR3 is TGCGCCAGCAGTCAATCCGGGACAGGGTGGAAGACCCAGTACTTC. Encoded protein: CASSQSGTGWKTQYF.

The chain is built from TRBV7-8 and TRBJ1-4; D gene ambiguous. Germline V gives CDR1 SGHVS, CDR2 FQNEAQ. CDR3 length equals 14 residues. V was trimmed by 7 bases and J by 7 bases, leaving 16 bases between them. In DNA form, the CDR3 reads TGTGCCAGCACCGAAAGAGGTAGAGCTGAAAAACTGTTTTTT. Translated: CASTERGRAEKLFF.

With respect to this clone: At one end, the junction sequence differs from germline, possibly due to a read error. The V call is TRBV7-7, the J call TRBJ2-2; D possibly corresponds to TRBD1 (6 bases). Germline assignment: CDR1 SSHAT and CDR2 FNYEAQ (reference sequence). The CDR3 sequence is 15 residues long. The CDR3, as DNA: TGTGCTAGCAGCCCAAGGACAGAACCCACCGGGGAGCTGTTTTTT. Protein product: CASSPRTEPTGELFF.

The rearrangement uses TRBV10-3 and TRBJ2-5, with D tentatively TRBD2 (5 bases). The CDR3 sequence is 14 residues long. The germline gives CDR1 ENHRY, CDR2 SYGVKD. V dropped 0 bases and J dropped 4 bases, with 9 bases sitting between them. CDR3 sequence: CAISESRGTETQYF. The CDR3 bases are TGTGCCATCAGTGAGTCCCGGGGTACAGAGACCCAGTACTTC.

This clone was counted only a few times. The rearrangement joins TRBV4-1 to TRBJ1-1, with 8 bases aligning to TRBD1. The V segment lost 3 bases and the J segment 5 bases; nucleotides outside the gene matches: 8. Germline V gives CDR1 MGHRA, CDR2 YSYEKL. The CDR3 is 15 amino acids. CDR3 residues: CASSHGQGRGTEAFF. Here the CDR3 DNA reads TGCGCCAGCAGCCACGGACAGGGCCGCGGGACTGAAGCTTTCTTT.

Points on this clone: The identical CDR3 is also encoded by other nucleotide sequences in the sample. The genes are TRBV11-3 and TRBJ2-1; TRBD1 matches at 11 bases. V lost 5 bases, J lost 3 bases, and 3 bases stayed unmatched. The germline CDR1 and CDR2 sequences are SGHNT and YENEEA. This CDR3 is 15 amino acids long. The CDR3 loop is CASSLGQGDYNEQFF. CDR3 nucleotides: TGTGCCAGCAGCCTGGGACAGGGGGACTACAATGAGCAGTTCTTC.